The 31 T cell receptor beta chains below were found in one sample sequenced in a study of early T cells in non-severe SARS-CoV-2 infection. TCRdb analysed the 5' RACE reads with MiXCR anew, one entry per CDR3 protein. The sample lists fewer than 35,000 distinct CDR3 sequences; about 5.3% were seen once. Sequenced sample: whole blood. The receptor set was obtained from an adult who was a healthcare worker with PCR-confirmed SARS-CoV-2 infection or an uninfected control (not recorded which).

CDR3 sequence: CSVGTPNTGELFF. The DNA of the CDR3 is TGCAGCGTGGGGACACCGAACACCGGGGAGCTGTTTTTT. The V and J genes are TRBV29-1 and TRBJ2-2; D perhaps matches TRBD1 (6 bases). Germline V gene lookup returns CDR1 SQVTM and CDR2 ANQGSEA. This CDR3 comprises 13 residues. V lost 6 bases to trimming and J lost 0 bases, with 8 bases between them.

This clonotype has at least ten counts. The chain links TRBV5-1 to TRBJ2-7; D could derive from TRBD1 or TRBD2 (5 bases each). The CDR3 extends over 13 amino acids. CDR1 is SGHRS, CDR2 YFSETQ, per germline. V lost 4 bases and J lost 2, with 10 bases in between. This CDR3 is CASSIGTAYEQYF. The CDR3 DNA is TGCGCCAGCAGCATAGGGACGGCCTACGAGCAGTACTTC.

This clonotype was found many times. V usage is TRBV20-1 and J usage is TRBJ2-3; no clear D gene. This CDR3 has 14 residues. Trimming stripped 1 base from V and 4 bases from J, with 12 bases between. CDR1 is DFQATT and CDR2 is SNEGSKA in the germline V gene (reference sequence). CDR3 in amino acids: CSARGGGSPDTQYF. CDR3 DNA: TGCAGTGCTAGAGGTGGTGGTAGTCCAGATACGCAGTATTTT.

This clonotype appeared many times. The chain recombines TRBV12-3 or TRBV12-4 with TRBJ1-2; 8 bases fit TRBD1. CDR3 length equals 15 residues. After removal of 2 bases from V and 4 bases from J, the junction contained 6 bases not matched to a gene. The CDR3, as DNA: TGTGCCAGCAGTTTATCCCGACAGGGGATCTATGGCTACACCTTC. It is translated as CASSLSRQGIYGYTF.

Judged by abundance, this clonotype is medium-sized. The gene calls are TRBV28 and TRBJ2-3; a possible D gene is TRBD2 (6 bases). V was pared by 6 bases and J by 7 bases, with 11 bases between. CDR1 and CDR2 (germline): MDHEN, SYDVKM. This CDR3 region has 12 residues. The CDR3 coding sequence is TGTGCCAGCAGCCCGGGAGTCAATACGCAGTATTTT. Translation gives CASSPGVNTQYF.

This clonotype was observed many times. The rearrangement uses TRBV6-1 and TRBJ1-5, with TRBD1 as a possible D gene (6 bases). Germline CDR1 is MNHNS and CDR2 is SASEGT. This CDR3 is 19 amino acids long. V lost 4 bases to trimming and J lost 1 base, with 23 bases between them. CDR3 sequence reads: CASSGRQAMIQGSNQPQHF. In DNA, the CDR3 is TGTGCCAGCAGTGGGAGACAGGCCATGATTCAGGGAAGCAATCAGCCCCAGCATTTT.

This clonotype has a count of ten or more. V gene TRBV10-3 combines with J gene TRBJ1-1, with TRBD1 matching 7 bases. CDR1 is ENHRY, CDR2 SYGVKD, per germline. This CDR3 is 15 amino acids long. The ends lost 2 bases at V and 10 bases at J; junction bases unmatched: 13. The CDR3 coding sequence is TGTGCCATCAGTGAGCCCTCGCGACAGGGCTCAGGAGCTTTCTTT. Translating it yields CAISEPSRQGSGAFF.

This clonotype was counted many times. The chain links TRBV7-2 to TRBJ2-5; tentatively, D is TRBD1 (6 bases). The ends were cut back, 2 bases at V and 0 bases at J, with 10 bases in the middle. Germline values: CDR1 SGHTA, CDR2 FQGNSA. This CDR3 has 15 amino acids. CDR3: CASSLIQGNQETQYF. The DNA for the CDR3 is TGTGCCAGCAGCTTAATACAGGGAAACCAAGAGACCCAGTACTTC.

The V call is TRBV9, the J call TRBJ1-1; D unclear. Trimming left V 4 bases short and J 4 bases short, with 11 bases between. The germline V gene has CDR1 SGDLS and CDR2 YYNGEE. CDR3 length equals 13 residues. The CDR3 sequence is CASSFLPGTEAFF. CDR3 sequence (DNA): TGTGCCAGCAGCTTCTTGCCGGGCACTGAAGCTTTCTTT. Using reference TRBV9 and TRBJ1-1 for the parts outside the CDR3, the full variable domain is DSGVTQTPKHLITATGQRVTLRCSPRSGDLSVYWYQQSLDQGLQFLIQYYNGEERAKGNILERFSAQQFPDLHSELNLSSLELGDSALYFCASSFLPGTEAFFGQGTRLTVV.

This clonotype was seen repeatedly, ten times or more. The chain links TRBV2 to TRBJ1-2, with D possibly TRBD1 on 6 matching bases. Trimming removed 3 bases from V and 8 bases from J, with 19 bases in between. Germline V lookup: CDR1 SNHLY, CDR2 FYNNEI. The CDR3 extends over 15 amino acids. The CDR3 DNA follows: TGTGCCAGCAGTGATTGGTCGGGGACACGGAAGGGCTACACCTTC. Its protein is CASSDWSGTRKGYTF.

This clonotype was counted ten times or more. The chain recombines TRBV18 with TRBJ2-3, with a possible D match to TRBD1 (6 bases). The germline V and J ends were trimmed by 4 bases and 2 bases, with 19 bases remaining between them. CDR3 length: 17 amino acids. Germline values: CDR1 KGHSH, CDR2 LQKENI. The DNA of the CDR3 is TGTGCCAGCTCACGCCCGACAGGTTCCCCAACCACAGATACGCAGTATTTT. Translation: CASSRPTGSPTTDTQYF.

This clonotype was picked up a small number of times. This chain uses TRBV7-8 with TRBJ2-5; D is unresolved. The CDR3 spans 13 residues. The V end was cut by 5 bases, the J end by 4 bases, with 11 bases between. Germline loops: CDR1 SGHVS, CDR2 FQNEAQ. The CDR3 loop reads CASSDDLGETQYF. The DNA of the CDR3 is TGTGCCAGCAGCGACGACTTGGGAGAGACCCAGTACTTC.

This clonotype was seen at least ten times. V is TRBV24-1 and J is TRBJ2-1, with 7 bases aligning to TRBD2. The CDR3 is 13 residues long. Germline lookup yields CDR1 KGHDR and CDR2 SFDVKD. The V gene end was trimmed by 9 bases and the J gene end by 5 bases; junction bases not matched to a gene: 6. This CDR3 reads CATGSGLNNEQFF. CDR3 nucleotides: TGTGCCACCGGTAGCGGGTTGAACAATGAGCAGTTCTTC.

This clonotype was found many times. J is TRBJ1-5 and V is TRBV4-1, with D unclear. V was shortened by 0 bases and J by 0 bases, with 12 bases between the two germline ends. This CDR3 is built from 17 residues. Per germline, CDR1 MGHRA and CDR2 YSYEKL. The CDR3 here is CASSQETRPNSNQPQHF. For the CDR3, the DNA is TGCGCCAGCAGCCAAGAAACCAGGCCGAATAGCAATCAGCCCCAGCATTTT.

This clonotype was observed many times. This chain links TRBV4-1 with TRBJ1-5, with unresolved D. V was clipped by 0 bases and J by 0 bases, with 0 bases between them. There are 13 residues in the CDR3. The germline CDR1 and CDR2 sequences are MGHRA and YSYEKL. The CDR3 region is CASSQDSNQPQHF. For the CDR3, the DNA is TGCGCCAGCAGCCAAGATAGCAATCAGCCCCAGCATTTT.

This clonotype was counted many times. The genes are TRBV20-1 and TRBJ2-5, with 7 bases lining up with TRBD1. Germline V gene data show CDR1 as DFQATT and CDR2 as SNEGSKA (reference sequence). V was clipped by 4 bases and J by 6 bases; unmatched bases: 5. There are 12 residues in the CDR3. In DNA form, the CDR3 reads TGCAGTGCTATGGAAGGGGGCAAGACCCAGTACTTC. Its protein is CSAMEGGKTQYF.

This clonotype has a count of ten or more. The rearrangement joins TRBV6-2 or TRBV6-3 to TRBJ2-7, with 7 bases identical to TRBD2. This CDR3 has 14 residues. Germline V CDR1 and CDR2: MNHEY, SVGEGT. J was trimmed by 5 bases and V by 2 bases; bases with no gene match: 6. CDR3: CASSYGGRAHEQYF. DNA for the CDR3: TGTGCCAGCAGTTACGGGGGGAGGGCCCACGAGCAGTACTTC.

The V call is TRBV4-2, the J call TRBJ2-1; D may be TRBD2 (6 bases). The CDR3 loop spans 15 amino acids. Germline CDR1 reads LGHNA; CDR2 reads YNFKEQ. V was clipped by 4 bases and J by 7 bases, with 17 bases between them. The CDR3 coding sequence is TGTGCCAGCAGCCCAGCGGAGGGAGGCTGGAATGAGCAGTTCTTC. Translation gives CASSPAEGGWNEQFF.

This clonotype was counted at least ten times. The chain couples TRBV4-3 to TRBJ1-5; D ambiguous. V lost 0 bases and J lost 4, with 10 bases in between. This CDR3 has 15 amino acids. Looked up from germline, CDR1 is LGHNA and CDR2 is YSLEER. CDR3 nucleotide sequence: TGCGCCAGCAGCCAAGATTTCGACGTGAATCAGCCCCAGCATTTT. It is translated as CASSQDFDVNQPQHF.

This clonotype has a count of ten or more. The chain couples TRBV7-2 to TRBJ2-5, with a weak D call TRBD1 (6 bases). The CDR3 has 15 amino acids. Trimming pared 5 bases from V and 3 bases from J, leaving 16 bases between. Germline CDR1 reads SGHTA; CDR2 reads FQGNSA. The CDR3 spells CASSLSTGSKETQYF. CDR3 nucleotide sequence: TGTGCCAGCAGCCTATCAACAGGGTCCAAAGAGACCCAGTACTTC. Full variable domain (missing parts from reference TRBV7-2 and TRBJ2-5): GAGVSQSPSNKVTEKGKDVELRCDPISGHTALYWYRQSLGQGLEFLIYFQGNSAPDKSGLPSDRFSAERTGGSVSTLTIQRTQQEDSAVYLCASSLSTGSKETQYFGPGTRLLVL.

This clonotype was counted many times. CDR3 in amino acids: CASSQDGGGRGSNQPQHF. In DNA form, the CDR3 reads TGCGCCAGCAGCCAAGATGGGGGGGGACGCGGTAGCAATCAGCCCCAGCATTTT. This chain uses TRBV4-3 with TRBJ1-5; weak D call: TRBD1 (5 bases). The germline V and J ends were trimmed by 0 bases and 0 bases, with 15 bases remaining between them. CDR1 and CDR2 from the germline V gene are LGHNA and YSLEER. This CDR3 region has 18 residues.

This clonotype was detected many times. The CDR3 is CASSGTSGGGEQFF. CDR3 nucleotides: TGTGCCAGCTCCGGGACTAGCGGGGGAGGAGAGCAGTTCTTC. The chain employs TRBV12-3 or TRBV12-4 and TRBJ2-1; 14 bases fit TRBD2. The CDR3 has 14 amino acids. V shed 8 bases and J 10 bases; nucleotides not matched to a gene: 7.

This clonotype was observed at least ten times. The genes are TRBV28 and TRBJ1-2; D unresolved. Germline V gives CDR1 MDHEN, CDR2 SYDVKM. Trimming shortened V by 6 bases and J by 6 bases, and 26 bases separated the two germline ends. The CDR3 extends over 17 amino acids. The CDR3 DNA reads TGTGCCAGCAGACCGGGCCCATCATACGCTACTAGGAATGGCTACACCTTC. This translates into CASRPGPSYATRNGYTF.

There are many counts of this clonotype. V gene TRBV3-2 combines with J gene TRBJ2-2; the DNA was not compared with TRBD1, the D call given in the table. TRBV3-2 constitutes a pseudogene. CDR3 size: 17 residues. The CDR3 region is CASSQGPQDPNTGELFF. As DNA, the CDR3 is TGTGCCAGCAGCCAAGGGCCCCAGGATCCGAACACCGGGGAGCTGTTTTTT.

This clonotype occurred many times. The chain has TRBV15 and TRBJ2-1, with D unclear. There are 15 residues in the CDR3. The germline gives CDR1 LNHNV, CDR2 YYDKDF (reference sequence). Trimming cost V 0 bases and J 7 bases, with 13 bases left between them. The CDR3 sequence is CATSRDRRQANEQFF. DNA of the CDR3: TGTGCCACCAGCAGAGATCGTAGGCAGGCTAATGAGCAGTTCTTC.

This clonotype was recorded many times. The chain recombines TRBV7-8 with TRBJ1-2; TRBD1 matches 10 bases. Germline-derived CDR1 and CDR2 are SGHVS and FQNEAQ. The CDR3 consists of 16 residues. V was clipped by 2 bases and J by 2 bases; unmatched bases: 5. CDR3 nucleotides: TGTGCCAGCAGCTTATGGGGGACAGGGGAGAACTATGGCTACACCTTC. Its translation is CASSLWGTGENYGYTF.

This clonotype came up many times. The chain recombines TRBV29-1 with TRBJ1-1; unclear D gene. The germline CDR1 and CDR2 sequences are SQVTM and ANQGSEA. V was pared by 7 bases and J by 0 bases, with 6 bases between. The CDR3 covers 11 residues. The DNA of the CDR3 is TGCAGCGCTGACATGAACACTGAAGCTTTCTTT. Translated: CSADMNTEAFF.

This clonotype was recorded many times. The chain couples TRBV6-4 to TRBJ1-2; D might be TRBD1 (5 bases). Per germline, CDR1 MRHNA and CDR2 SNTAGT. This CDR3 is 14 amino acids long. Trimming stripped 3 bases from V and 4 bases from J, with 12 bases between. CDR3 region: CASSEGEGSYGYTF. The CDR3 DNA reads as TGTGCCAGCAGTGAGGGGGAGGGATCCTATGGCTACACCTTC.

The sample holds many counts of this clonotype. V and J are TRBV19 and TRBJ2-7; 9 nucleotides agree with TRBD1. Trimming cost V 5 bases and J 7 bases; bases outside gene matches: 9. This CDR3 has 14 residues. Per the germline V gene, CDR1 is LNHDA and CDR2 is SQIVND (reference sequence). CDR3 in amino acids: CASSAGTGMGEQYF. The CDR3 DNA sequence: TGTGCCAGTAGTGCCGGGACAGGGATGGGAGAGCAGTACTTC.

At least ten counts were recorded for this clonotype. The V and J genes are TRBV6-1 and TRBJ1-4; the match to TRBD1 covers 7 bases. V lost 7 bases to trimming and J lost 3 bases; unmatched junction nucleotides: 11. CDR3 length: 16 amino acids. Germline CDR1 is MNHNS and CDR2 is SASEGT. The CDR3 is CASTRQGQTANEKLFF. CDR3 bases: TGTGCCAGCACCAGACAGGGACAGACGGCTAATGAAAAACTGTTTTTT.

This clonotype occurred a few times. The rearrangement uses TRBV7-8 and TRBJ2-7; TRBD1 is a possible D gene (6 bases). The V end lost 5 bases, the J end lost 2 bases, and 13 bases lay between the germline ends. The CDR3 sequence is 14 residues long. Per germline, CDR1 SGHVS and CDR2 FQNEAQ. CDR3 sequence reads: CASSIRDTTYEQYF. CDR3 bases: TGTGCCAGCAGCATCCGGGACACTACCTACGAGCAGTACTTC.